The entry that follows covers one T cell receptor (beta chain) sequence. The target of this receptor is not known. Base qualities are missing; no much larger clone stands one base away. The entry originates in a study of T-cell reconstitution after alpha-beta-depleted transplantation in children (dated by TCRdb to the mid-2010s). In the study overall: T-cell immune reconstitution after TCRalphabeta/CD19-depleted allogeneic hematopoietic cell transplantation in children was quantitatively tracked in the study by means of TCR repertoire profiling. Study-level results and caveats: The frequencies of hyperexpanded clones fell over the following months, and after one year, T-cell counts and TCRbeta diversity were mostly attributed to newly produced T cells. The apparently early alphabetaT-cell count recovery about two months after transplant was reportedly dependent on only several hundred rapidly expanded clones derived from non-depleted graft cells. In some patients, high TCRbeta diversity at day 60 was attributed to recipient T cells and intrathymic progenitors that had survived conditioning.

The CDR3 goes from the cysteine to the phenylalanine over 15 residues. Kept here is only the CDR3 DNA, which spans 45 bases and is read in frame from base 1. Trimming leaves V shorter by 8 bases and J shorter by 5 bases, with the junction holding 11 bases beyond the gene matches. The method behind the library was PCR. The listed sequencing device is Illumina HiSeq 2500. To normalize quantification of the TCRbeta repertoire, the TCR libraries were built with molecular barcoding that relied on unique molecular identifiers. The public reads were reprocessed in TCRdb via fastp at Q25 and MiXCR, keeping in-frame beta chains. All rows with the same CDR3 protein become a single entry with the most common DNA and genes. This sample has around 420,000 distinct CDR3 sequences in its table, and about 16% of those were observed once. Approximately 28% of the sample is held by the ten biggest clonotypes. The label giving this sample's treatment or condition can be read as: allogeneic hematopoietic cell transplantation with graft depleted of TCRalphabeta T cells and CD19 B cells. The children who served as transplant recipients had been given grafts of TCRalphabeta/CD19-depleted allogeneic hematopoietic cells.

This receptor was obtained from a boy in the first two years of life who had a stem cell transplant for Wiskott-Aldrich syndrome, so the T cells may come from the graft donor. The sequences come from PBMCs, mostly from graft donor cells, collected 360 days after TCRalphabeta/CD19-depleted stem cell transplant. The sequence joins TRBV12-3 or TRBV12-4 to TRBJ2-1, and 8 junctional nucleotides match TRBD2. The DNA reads TGTGCCAGCTCAGGTTCGGGGGGGGGGAACAATGAGCAGTTCTTC. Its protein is CASSGSGGGNNEQFF.